Listed below are T cell receptor beta chains from one sample, sequenced in a study of T cells in Graves' hyperthyroidism and ophthalmopathy. In TCRdb, the multiplex PCR reads were re-called with MiXCR into one record per CDR3 protein. Of about 570,000 distinct CDR3 sequences in the sample, about 43% are singletons; the top ten hold under 20%. Input material: peripheral blood or thyroid tissue (not recorded which). These receptors originate from an adult woman with Graves' disease, either hyperthyroidism or ophthalmopathy (not recorded which). Both conserved end residues are part of each CDR3. A D gene is named only where the DNA matches it firmly. Size values are once, few and many counts, or a class for expanded clones, and some rows have none.

V gene	J gene	clone size	D gene	CDR3 protein	CDR3 DNA
TRBV7-2	TRBJ2-2	many	TRBD2	CASREPGTSGTNTGELFF	TGTGCCAGCAGAGAACCCGGGACTAGCGGGACGAACACCGGGGAGCTGTTTTTT
TRBV12-3/TRBV12-4	TRBJ1-6	.	TRBD1	CASRGVQGGSPLHF	TGTGCCAGCAGGGGGGTACAGGGGGGTTCACCCCTCCACTTT
TRBV7-9	TRBJ1-5	many	TRBD1	CASNAGTGVLPQHF	TGTGCCAGCAACGCCGGGACAGGGGTATTGCCCCAGCATTTT
TRBV7-2	TRBJ1-4	many	.	CASSKVVATWGEKLFF	TGTGCCAGCAGCAAAGTCGTCGCAACCTGGGGTGAAAAACTGTTTTTT
TRBV7-7	TRBJ1-1	.	TRBD1	CASNLGQGAVAFF	TGTGCTAGCAACCTGGGACAGGGGGCAGTTGCTTTCTTT
TRBV7-2	TRBJ1-3	few	.	CASSPQYSTIYF	TGTGCCAGCAGCCCCCAGTACTCCACCATATATTTT
TRBV4-1	TRBJ2-7	many	TRBD2	CASSQDHQASTSVFREQYF	TGCGCCAGCAGCCAAGATCACCAAGCTTCGACTAGCGTTTTTCGAGAGCAGTACTTC
TRBV10-3	TRBJ1-5	.	TRBD1	CATHSDRDQPQHF	TGTGCCACGCACAGCGACAGGGATCAGCCCCAGCATTTT
TRBV9	TRBJ1-3	.	.	CASSVWGSSGNTIYF	TGTGCCAGCAGCGTTTGGGGGAGCTCTGGAAACACCATATATTTT
TRBV20-1	TRBJ2-7	.	.	CSALEVAAYEQYF	TGCAGTGCTCTTGAGGTGGCAGCCTACGAGCAGTACTTC
TRBV28	TRBJ1-1	many	.	CASSKLQRTNTEAFF	TGTGCCAGCAGTAAATTACAGAGAACCAACACTGAAGCTTTCTTT
TRBV20-1	TRBJ1-1	.	.	CSAPAGAEAFF	TGCAGTGCTCCTGCGGGCGCCGAAGCTTTCTTT
TRBV5-6	TRBJ1-1	.	.	CASSLGWLRTEAFF	TGTGCCAGCAGCTTGGGGTGGCTTCGGACTGAAGCTTTCTTT
TRBV19	TRBJ1-3	.	.	CATLSGNTIYF	TGTGCCACCCTCTCTGGAAACACCATATATTTT
TRBV7-9	TRBJ1-5	many	.	CASSLARDTDVWPQHF	TGTGCCAGCAGCTTAGCGAGGGACACGGACGTGTGGCCCCAGCATTTT
TRBV5-1	TRBJ2-7	.	.	CASSLSVSGYEQYF	TGCGCCAGCAGCTTGTCCGTGTCCGGCTACGAGCAGTACTTC
TRBV7-8	TRBJ2-7	.	TRBD2	CASSLEGTRSWVEQYF	TGTGCCAGCAGCTTAGAGGGGACTAGGTCTTGGGTCGAGCAGTACTTC
TRBV11-2	TRBJ1-1	many	.	CASSLATLDTEAFF	TGTGCCAGCAGCTTAGCTACGCTTGACACTGAAGCTTTCTTT